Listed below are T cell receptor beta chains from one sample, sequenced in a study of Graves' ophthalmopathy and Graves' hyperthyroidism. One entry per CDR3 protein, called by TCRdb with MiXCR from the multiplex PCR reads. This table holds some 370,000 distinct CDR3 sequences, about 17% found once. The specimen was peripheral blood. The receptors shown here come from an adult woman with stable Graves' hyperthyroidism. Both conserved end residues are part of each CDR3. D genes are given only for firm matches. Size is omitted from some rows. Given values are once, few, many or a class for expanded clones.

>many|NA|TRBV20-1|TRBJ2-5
TGCAGTGCTAGTTTTGGGACCAAGGGAGAGACCCAGTACTTC
CSASFGTKGETQYF
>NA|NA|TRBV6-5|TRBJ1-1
TGTGCCAGCAGTTATTATCCTAAGGAGCCAGCTTTCTTT
CASSYYPKEPAFF
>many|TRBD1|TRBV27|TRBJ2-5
TGTGCCAGCAGTTTAGGCGGGACAGGGAAGGCCCAGTACTTC
CASSLGGTGKAQYF
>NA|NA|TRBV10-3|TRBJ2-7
TGTGCCATCAGGGACTCCAGCTCCTACGAGCAGTACTTC
CAIRDSSSYEQYF
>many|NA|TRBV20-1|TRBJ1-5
TGCAGTGCTAGAGGAGAGGTCGATCAGCCCCAGCATTTT
CSARGEVDQPQHF
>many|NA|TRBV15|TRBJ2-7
TGTGCCACCAGCAGAGATCCCTACGAGCAGTACTTC
CATSRDPYEQYF
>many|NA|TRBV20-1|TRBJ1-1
TGCAGTGCTAGAGAGTACCGTCGGCAGGCGCAAAACGAAGCTTTCTTT
CSAREYRRQAQNEAFF
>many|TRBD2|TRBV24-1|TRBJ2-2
TGTGCCACCAGTGGGGGGCTAGCGGGAACCGGGGAGCTGTTTTTT
CATSGGLAGTGELFF
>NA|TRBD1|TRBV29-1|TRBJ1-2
TGCAGCGTTCGGACAGGGGTCGATGGCTATGGCTACACCTTC
CSVRTGVDGYGYTF
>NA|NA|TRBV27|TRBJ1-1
TGTGCCAGCAGCCCTCCTGCCCGTGGTAACACTGAAGCTTTCTTT
CASSPPARGNTEAFF
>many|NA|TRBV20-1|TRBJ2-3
TGCAGTGCTACCTGTCTTGTAGCGGAATGCACAGATACGCAGTATTTT
CSATCLVAECTDTQYF
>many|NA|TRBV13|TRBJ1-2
TGTGCCAGCAGCCTAGGTCCCCTACTAGGGATCAATGGCTACACCTTC
CASSLGPLLGINGYTF
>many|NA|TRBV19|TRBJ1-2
TGTGCCAGTAGTCGACAGCCTCCTAACTATGGCTACACCTTC
CASSRQPPNYGYTF
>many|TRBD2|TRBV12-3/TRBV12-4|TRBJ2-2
TGTGCCAGCAGTTTATCGAGGGCTAGCGGGGTTCCCGGGGAGCTGTTTTTT
CASSLSRASGVPGELFF
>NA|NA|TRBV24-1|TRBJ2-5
TGTGCCACCCAGAACCGGGCCCAGAGGGAGACCCAGTACTTC
CATQNRAQRETQYF
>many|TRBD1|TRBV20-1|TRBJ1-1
TGCAGTGCTAGTACAAGGGACAGGGGGTACACTGAAGCTTTCTTT
CSASTRDRGYTEAFF
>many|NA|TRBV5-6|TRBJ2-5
TGTGCCAGCAGCGTGACTAGTCGCCAAGAGACCCAGTACTTC
CASSVTSRQETQYF
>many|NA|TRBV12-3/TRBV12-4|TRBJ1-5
TGTGCCAGCAGTTTTCAGGGCGGTTATAGCAATCAGCCCCAGCATTTT
CASSFQGGYSNQPQHF
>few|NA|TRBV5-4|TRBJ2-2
TGTGCCAGCAGCCCGGAGGTGAGGACCGGGGAGCTGTTTTTT
CASSPEVRTGELFF
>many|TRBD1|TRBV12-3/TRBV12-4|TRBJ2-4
TGTGCCAGCAGGAGAACCTCAGGGGGAGCCAAAAACATTAAGTACTTC
CASRRTSGGAKNIKYF
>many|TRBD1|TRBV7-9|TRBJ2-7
TGTGCCAGCAGCTCCCGGGACAGGGGTCGCGAGCAGTACTTC
CASSSRDRGREQYF